This TCR beta chain was documented in a study of cytomegalovirus exposure and HLA in healthy donors. Study-wide results and caveats: The dataset shows that most TCR sequences were rare, while some public TCRs occurred in many donors.

This clone turned up a few times. Its antigen is currently unknown. Those who donated were healthy bone marrow donors. In the PCR, 60 Vbeta and 13 Jbeta primers were used. Here immunoSEQ multiplex PCR was the method, and the copy in TCRdb shows in-frame clones only, minus some. The sample includes about 180,000 clones, 77% of them seen just once. The sequence derives from a woman aged 60-75 years in good health and CMV-seropositive. Sample: PBMCs.

CDR3 amino acids: CASSFIGGQNTEAFF. CDR3 sequence (DNA): TGCGCCAGCAGCTTTATCGGGGGGCAGAACACTGAAGCTTTCTTT. The chain carries TRBV5-1 and TRBJ1-1, with a possible D match to TRBD1 (6 bases). Germline lookup yields CDR1 SGHRS and CDR2 YFSETQ. The germline V and J ends were trimmed by 2 bases and 1 base, with 12 bases remaining between them. The CDR3 spans 15 residues.